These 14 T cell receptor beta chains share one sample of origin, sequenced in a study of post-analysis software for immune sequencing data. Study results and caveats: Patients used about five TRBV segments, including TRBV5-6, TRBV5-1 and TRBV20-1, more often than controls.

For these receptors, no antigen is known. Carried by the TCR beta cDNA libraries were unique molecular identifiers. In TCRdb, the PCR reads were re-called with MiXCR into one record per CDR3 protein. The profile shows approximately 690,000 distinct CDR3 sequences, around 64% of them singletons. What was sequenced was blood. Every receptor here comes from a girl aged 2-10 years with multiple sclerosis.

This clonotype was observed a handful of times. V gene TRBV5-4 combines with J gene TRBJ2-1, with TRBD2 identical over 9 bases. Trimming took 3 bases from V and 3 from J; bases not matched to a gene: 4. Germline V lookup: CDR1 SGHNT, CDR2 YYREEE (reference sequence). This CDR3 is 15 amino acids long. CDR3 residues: CASSYLAGSYNEQFF. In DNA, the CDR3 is TGTGCCAGCAGCTACCTAGCGGGAAGCTACAATGAGCAGTTCTTC.

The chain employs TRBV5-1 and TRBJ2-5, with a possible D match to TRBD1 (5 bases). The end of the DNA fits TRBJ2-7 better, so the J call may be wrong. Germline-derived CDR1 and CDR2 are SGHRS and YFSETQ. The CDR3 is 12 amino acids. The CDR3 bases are TGCGCCAGCAGCACGACGGACACCGAGCAGTACTTC. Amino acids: CASSTTDTEQYF.

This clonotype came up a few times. This CDR3 reads CASSPGLVTYEQYF. Written as DNA, the CDR3 is TGCGCCAGCAGCCCGGGACTAGTTACCTACGAGCAGTACTTC. J is TRBJ2-7 and V is TRBV10-2; 8 bases map to TRBD2. The germline gives CDR1 WSHSY, CDR2 SAAADI. The CDR3 sequence is 14 residues long. Trimming at V came to 6 bases and at J to 2 bases, leaving 6 bases not matched to a gene.

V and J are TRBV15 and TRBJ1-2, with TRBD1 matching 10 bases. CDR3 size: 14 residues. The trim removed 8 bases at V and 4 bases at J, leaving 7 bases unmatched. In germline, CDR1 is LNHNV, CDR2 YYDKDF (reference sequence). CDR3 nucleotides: TGTGCCACCTCCCGGGACAGGGGCGTCTATGGCTACACCTTC. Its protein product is CATSRDRGVYGYTF.

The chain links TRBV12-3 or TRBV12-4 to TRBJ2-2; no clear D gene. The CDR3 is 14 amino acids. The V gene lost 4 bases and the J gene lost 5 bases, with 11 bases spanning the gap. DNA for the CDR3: TGTGCCAGCAGTTCAAGGCCTTGGACCGGGGAGCTGTTTTTT. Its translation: CASSSRPWTGELFF.

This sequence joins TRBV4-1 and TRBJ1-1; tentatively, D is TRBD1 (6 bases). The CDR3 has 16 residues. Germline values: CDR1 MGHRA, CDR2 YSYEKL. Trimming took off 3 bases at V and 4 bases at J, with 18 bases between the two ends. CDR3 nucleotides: TGCGCCAGCAGCCACCTTCAGGGGAGAGGAATCACTGAAGCTTTCTTT. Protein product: CASSHLQGRGITEAFF.

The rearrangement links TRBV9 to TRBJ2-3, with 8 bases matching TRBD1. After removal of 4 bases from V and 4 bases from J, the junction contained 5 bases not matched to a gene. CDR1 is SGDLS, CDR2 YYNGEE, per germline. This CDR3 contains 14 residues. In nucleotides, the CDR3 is TGTGCCAGCAGCCCATGGACAGGGTCAGATACGCAGTATTTT. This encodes CASSPWTGSDTQYF.

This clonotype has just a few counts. The chain's CDR3 is CASSLGRQGVADTQYF. In DNA, the CDR3 is TGTGCCAGCAGCTTAGGGCGACAGGGTGTGGCAGATACGCAGTATTTT. This chain links TRBV7-9 with TRBJ2-3; 7 nucleotides align to TRBD1. After removal of 1 base from V and 4 bases from J, the junction contained 8 bases not matched to a gene. CDR1 and CDR2 from the germline V gene are SEHNR and FQNEAQ (reference sequence). This CDR3 contains 16 residues.

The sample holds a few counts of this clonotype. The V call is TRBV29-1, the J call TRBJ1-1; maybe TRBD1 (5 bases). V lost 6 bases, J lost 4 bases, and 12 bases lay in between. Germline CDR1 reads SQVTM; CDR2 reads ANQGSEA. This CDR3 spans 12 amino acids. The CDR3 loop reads CSVVPGTTEAFF. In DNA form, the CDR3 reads TGCAGCGTGGTTCCAGGGACCACTGAAGCTTTCTTT.

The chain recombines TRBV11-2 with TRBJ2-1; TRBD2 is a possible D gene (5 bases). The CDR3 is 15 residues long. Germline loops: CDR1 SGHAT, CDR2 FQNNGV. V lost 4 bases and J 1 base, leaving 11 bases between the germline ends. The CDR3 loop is CASSSIRGSYNEQFF. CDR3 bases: TGTGCCAGCAGCTCCATTCGCGGGTCCTACAATGAGCAGTTCTTC.

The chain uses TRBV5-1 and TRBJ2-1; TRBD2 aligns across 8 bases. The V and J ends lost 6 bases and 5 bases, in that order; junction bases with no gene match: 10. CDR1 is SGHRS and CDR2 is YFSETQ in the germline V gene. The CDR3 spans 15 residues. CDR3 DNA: TGCGCCAGCATTTTCAACCCCGGGGGGGACAATGAGCAGTTCTTC. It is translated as CASIFNPGGDNEQFF.

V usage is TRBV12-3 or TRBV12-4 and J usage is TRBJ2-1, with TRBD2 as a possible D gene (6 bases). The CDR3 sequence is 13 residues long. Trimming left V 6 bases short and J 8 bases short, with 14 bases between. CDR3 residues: CASRPEEGDEQFF. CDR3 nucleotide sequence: TGTGCCAGCAGACCCGAGGAGGGCGATGAGCAGTTCTTC.

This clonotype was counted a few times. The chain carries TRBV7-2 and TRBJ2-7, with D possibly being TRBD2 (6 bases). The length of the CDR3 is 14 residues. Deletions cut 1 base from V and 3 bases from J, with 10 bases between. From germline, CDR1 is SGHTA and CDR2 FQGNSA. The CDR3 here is CASSLEGTFYEQYF. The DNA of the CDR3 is TGTGCCAGCAGCTTAGAGGGGACTTTCTACGAGCAGTACTTC.

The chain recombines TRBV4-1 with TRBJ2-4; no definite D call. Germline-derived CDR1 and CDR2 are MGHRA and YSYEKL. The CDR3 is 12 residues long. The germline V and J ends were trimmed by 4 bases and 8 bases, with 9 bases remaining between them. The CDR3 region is CASSPAQDIQYF. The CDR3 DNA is TGCGCCAGCAGCCCCGCCCAGGACATTCAGTACTTC.